This T cell receptor (beta chain) came from a study of early T cells in non-severe SARS-CoV-2 infection. The CDR3 sequence is 16 residues long. Germline-derived CDR1 and CDR2 are SGDLS and YYNGEE. V lost 4 bases to trimming and J lost 0 bases; unmatched junction nucleotides: 7. Study conclusions and caveats: VDJdb matching, biased toward anti-spike CD8 responses, missed private and CD4 specificities.

Unique molecular identifiers (one per individual cDNA molecule) were attached. Via MiXCR, TCRdb re-called the 5' RACE reads, giving one row per CDR3 protein. The sample consists of about 99,000 distinct CDR3 sequences, approximately 16% of them appearing once. This clonotype was detected only a few times. The antigen is not known. The sequencing sample was made of whole blood. The rearrangement joins TRBV9 to TRBJ1-3; TRBD1 matches at 7 bases. The clonotype comes from an adult who was a healthcare worker with PCR-confirmed SARS-CoV-2 infection or an uninfected control (not recorded which). This CDR3 reads CASSPGRGPSGNTIYF. Written as DNA, the CDR3 is TGTGCCAGCAGCCCAGGAAGGGGGCCCTCTGGAAACACCATATATTTT.